These 19 T cell receptor beta chains were sequenced from one sample in a study of cytomegalovirus exposure and HLA in healthy donors. PCR amplification relied on 60 Vbeta primers (plus 13 Jbeta primers). Here immunoSEQ multiplex PCR was the method, and the copy in TCRdb shows in-frame clones only, minus some. This sample has about 160,000 clones, with 75% to 85% found just once. Sequenced: PBMCs. The receptors were sampled from a man aged 45-60 years in good health and CMV-seropositive.

J is TRBJ1-2 and V is TRBV7-8, with 9 nucleotides matching TRBD1. The CDR3 length is 15 residues. Trimming cost V 6 bases and J 5 bases; bases outside gene matches: 10. The germline CDR1 and CDR2 sequences are SGHVS and FQNEAQ. CDR3 DNA sequence: TGTGCCAGCAGTCCCGGGGGGGGACAGGGATATGGCTACACCTTC. This translates into CASSPGGGQGYGYTF.

About this clone itself: The junction differs from germline at one of its ends, possibly a read error. V is TRBV7-8 and J is TRBJ2-5; 9 positions match TRBD1. The closer fit of TRBJ2-7 to the DNA end suggests the J call may be wrong. CDR3 size: 14 residues. Germline V gene lookup returns CDR1 SGHVS and CDR2 FQNEAQ. As DNA, the CDR3 is TGTGCCAGCCGCTTGGGACAGGGAGACTACGAGCAGTACTTC. Its translation is CASRLGQGDYEQYF.

The chain combines TRBV28 with TRBJ2-7; the match to TRBD1 covers 10 bases. This CDR3 is built from 12 residues. After removal of 7 bases from V and 11 bases from J, the junction contained 8 bases not matched to a gene. From germline, CDR1 is MDHEN and CDR2 SYDVKM. In DNA, the CDR3 is TGTGCCAGCAAAACCGGGACAGGGGTTGAGTACTTC. Translated: CASKTGTGVEYF.

This clone was found once. The V gene is TRBV19, the J gene TRBJ1-2; TRBD1 agrees at 7 bases. CDR1 is LNHDA, CDR2 SQIVND, per germline (reference sequence). V shed 5 bases and J 7 bases; nucleotides not matched to a gene: 16. The CDR3 contains 16 residues. The CDR3 bases are TGTGCCAGTAGTCCAGCCCTATTAGGGGGCGGAGGTGGCTACACCTTC. This sequence encodes CASSPALLGGGGGYTF.

This clone appeared once. This chain joins TRBV7-9 and TRBJ2-1; 8 bases are shared with TRBD2. V lost 1 base to trimming and J lost 6 bases; unmatched junction nucleotides: 8. CDR3 size: 16 residues. Germline V CDR1 and CDR2: SEHNR, FQNEAQ (reference sequence). The CDR3 here is CASSLGIAGGLNEQFF. CDR3 sequence (DNA): TGTGCCAGCAGCTTAGGGATCGCGGGGGGCCTCAATGAGCAGTTCTTC.

The chain combines TRBV5-6 with TRBJ1-2; 8 bases line up with TRBD1. The CDR3 extends over 14 amino acids. The germline V gene encodes CDR1 SGHDT and CDR2 YYEEEE. The trim removed 4 bases at V and 4 bases at J, leaving 6 bases unmatched. CDR3 in DNA: TGTGCCAGCAGCCTCGCAGGGGGCGGCTATGGCTACACCTTC. This encodes CASSLAGGGYGYTF.

Remarks on this clone: Other DNA sequences of this sample code for an identical CDR3. The chain joins TRBV21-1 to TRBJ1-2. TRBV21-1 is designated a pseudogene. CDR3 length: 12 amino acids. The CDR3 nucleotides read TGTGCCAGCAGCAACGGGGGGTATGGCTACACCTTC. Its translation is CASSNGGYGYTF.

This rearrangement joins TRBV27 to TRBJ2-7; 15 positions agree with TRBD2. V gave up 8 bases and J gave up 1 base; unmatched junction bases: 9. CDR1 is MNHEY, CDR2 SMNVEV, per germline (reference sequence). The CDR3 has 17 residues. The CDR3 here is CASSPGTSGRTSYEQYF. In DNA form, the CDR3 reads TGTGCCAGCTCCCCTGGGACTAGCGGGAGGACTTCCTACGAGCAGTACTTC.

V and J are TRBV9 and TRBJ1-1, with D perhaps matching TRBD1 (6 bases). The CDR3 spans 14 residues. CDR1 SGDLS and CDR2 YYNGEE come from the germline V gene. V lost 3 bases and J lost 3, with 12 bases in between. The CDR3 region is CASSAETGYTEAFF. The CDR3 DNA sequence: TGTGCCAGCAGCGCCGAAACAGGGTACACTGAAGCTTTCTTT.

This chain connects TRBV27 to TRBJ2-3; TRBD1 agrees at 8 bases. Germline V lookup: CDR1 MNHEY, CDR2 SMNVEV (reference sequence). This CDR3 has 16 amino acids. J gave up 4 bases and V 6 bases, and 12 bases lay outside the gene matches. The CDR3 sequence: CASRSEGRGLPDTQYF. CDR3 DNA sequence: TGTGCCAGCAGATCGGAGGGCAGGGGGCTCCCAGATACGCAGTATTTT.

This clone was picked up one time. This sequence joins TRBV4-2 and TRBJ1-4; 10 positions agree with TRBD1. The CDR3 loop spans 14 amino acids. Losses at the gene ends were 4 bases for V and 7 bases for J; bases not matched to a gene: 3. The germline V gene encodes CDR1 LGHNA and CDR2 YNFKEQ. The CDR3 sequence is CASSPGQGSEKLFF. The CDR3, as DNA: TGTGCCAGCAGCCCGGGACAGGGGAGTGAAAAACTGTTTTTT.

The rearrangement links TRBV6-8 to TRBJ2-3, with 11 bases fitting TRBD2. Trimming removed 4 bases from V and 5 bases from J; junction bases left unmatched: 5. Germline V gene data show CDR1 as MNHGY and CDR2 as SAAAGT. This CDR3 spans 15 amino acids. This CDR3 reads CASSSKLAGVDTQYF. The CDR3 DNA reads as TGTGCCAGCAGTTCAAAACTAGCGGGAGTAGATACGCAGTATTTT.

The DNA for the CDR3 is TGTGCCAGCTCACCGCCGCGGACTGATTACAATGAGCAGTTCTTC. Translation gives CASSPPRTDYNEQFF. The J gene is TRBJ2-1, the V gene TRBV18; possible D gene TRBD2, 5 bases. Trimming pared 3 bases from V and 4 bases from J, leaving 13 bases between. Per germline, CDR1 KGHSH and CDR2 LQKENI. The CDR3 loop spans 15 amino acids.

Note on this clone: At one boundary the junction diverges from the germline segment, which might be a read error. The sample holds other DNA sequences that translate to the same CDR3. The chain recombines TRBV4-2 with TRBJ1-2; D gene unclear. This CDR3 comprises 17 residues. Germline loops: CDR1 LGHNA, CDR2 YNFKEQ. The CDR3 DNA reads as TGTGCCAGTAGCCAAGAAGTTTCGCGGACTGCCGAGGGTGGCTACACCTTC. Translating gives CASSQEVSRTAEGGYTF.

This rearrangement joins TRBV2 to TRBJ2-3, with D uncertain. The CDR3 extends over 14 amino acids. Per the germline V gene, CDR1 is SNHLY and CDR2 is FYNNEI. Trimming shortened V by 7 bases and J by 1 base, and 12 bases separated the two germline ends. The CDR3 here is CASIPPVRTDTQYF. The CDR3 coding sequence is TGTGCCAGCATCCCCCCAGTCCGCACAGATACGCAGTATTTT.

The V gene is TRBV6-1, the J gene TRBJ1-5; D is possibly TRBD1 (5 bases). CDR1 and CDR2 from the germline V gene are MNHNS and SASEGT. The CDR3 has 14 amino acids. Deletions cut 8 bases from V and 0 bases from J, with 11 bases between. The CDR3 sequence: CASGPRASNQPQHF. DNA for the CDR3: TGTGCCAGCGGGCCCAGGGCTAGCAATCAGCCCCAGCATTTT.

The chain employs TRBV7-9 and TRBJ2-7; 12 positions agree with TRBD1. After removal of 4 bases from V and 6 bases from J, the junction contained 4 bases not matched to a gene. Germline-derived CDR1 and CDR2 are SEHNR and FQNEAQ (reference sequence). The CDR3 spans 14 residues. In DNA, the CDR3 is TGTGCCAGCAGCTCGGGGACAGGGGGCATCGAGCAGTACTTC. Protein sequence: CASSSGTGGIEQYF.

The chain uses TRBV6-9 and TRBJ2-3, with 15 bases lining up with TRBD2. From germline, CDR1 is MNHGY and CDR2 SVAAGI. Trimming cost V 6 bases and J 4 bases; bases outside gene matches: 11. The CDR3 is 18 residues long. CDR3 protein: CASRGLAGGLGLSDTQYF. CDR3 DNA: TGTGCCAGCAGAGGACTAGCGGGGGGGCTAGGGCTATCAGATACGCAGTATTTT.

The CDR3, as DNA: TGCGCCAGCAGCCAAGACCCAGGGCACTATGGCTACACCTTC. It yields the protein CASSQDPGHYGYTF. The rearrangement links TRBV4-3 to TRBJ1-2; D may be TRBD1 (5 bases). Looked up from germline, CDR1 is LGHNA and CDR2 is YSLEER. The CDR3 runs to 14 residues. V shed 0 bases and J shed 3 bases, with 8 bases lying between them.